This paragraph reports one T cell receptor (beta chain). Its target is not known. The data were obtained in a study of T cell responses to AZD1222 COVID-19 vaccine. Across the whole study: Combined were second doses at about 4 or about 12 weeks. General study points: Only after the peak T cell response were repertoires sampled. Variant regions that are unmutated are reportedly the target of nearly half of spike-specific TCRs. Just a handful of AZD1222 recipients tested seropositive at baseline.

Libraries were prepared by immunoSEQ multiplex PCR; TCRdb keeps only in-frame clonotypes and omits some of them. Of roughly 66,000 clones detected, roughly 82% appear once; the ten largest clones hold around 5.4%. Per the germline V gene, CDR1 is SGDLS and CDR2 is YYNGEE. Deletions cut 4 bases from V and 8 bases from J, with 18 bases between. The CDR3 is 14 residues long. Sequenced material: peripheral blood, taken on day 0 of AZD1222 vaccination. The TCR was taken from an adult in good health. The chain recombines TRBV9 with TRBJ1-1; tentative D call: TRBD1 (5 bases). Here the CDR3 DNA reads TGTGCCAGCAGCTCAGGGTCGGGGTCATCCGAAGCTTTCTTT. It translates to CASSSGSGSSEAFF.